The 26 T cell receptor beta chains below all came from one sample that was sequenced in a study of cytomegalovirus exposure and HLA in healthy donors. PCR employed 60 Vbeta and 13 Jbeta primers. Method: immunoSEQ multiplex PCR; TCRdb's copy keeps in-frame clones and lacks some. The sample includes 80,000 to 100,000 clones, 55% to 65% of them seen just once. Sequencing was carried out using PBMCs. These receptors all come from a woman in her thirties or forties in good health and CMV-seropositive.

Concerning this clone: The sample carries other DNA sequences with the same CDR3. The chain carries TRBV9 and TRBJ1-4; weak D call: TRBD1 (6 bases). Trimming pared 3 bases from V and 0 bases from J, leaving 9 bases between. Germline CDR1 and CDR2: SGDLS and YYNGEE. The CDR3 spans 15 residues. This chain's CDR3 is CASSAGTTTNEKLFF. CDR3 bases: TGTGCCAGCAGCGCCGGGACAACAACTAATGAAAAACTGTTTTTT.

The gene calls are TRBV27 and TRBJ2-7; D is possibly TRBD2 (6 bases). With 1 base removed from V and 6 bases from J, the gap between germline ends came to 10 bases. Germline loops: CDR1 MNHEY, CDR2 SMNVEV (reference sequence). This CDR3 spans 13 amino acids. CDR3 in amino acids: CASSLWVGGEQYF. The CDR3 coding sequence is TGTGCCAGCAGTTTATGGGTCGGGGGCGAGCAGTACTTC.

This clone came up a few times. The chain recombines TRBV4-1 with TRBJ2-7; 11 nucleotides match TRBD2. This CDR3 region has 15 residues. The germline V gene encodes CDR1 MGHRA and CDR2 YSYEKL. V lost 4 bases to trimming and J lost 1 base; unmatched junction nucleotides: 3. The CDR3 spells CASSPTSGKSYEQYF. The CDR3 DNA reads TGCGCCAGCAGCCCGACTAGCGGGAAATCCTACGAGCAGTACTTC.

The chain couples TRBV7-2 to TRBJ2-1; 11 bases match TRBD2. The CDR3 sequence is 14 residues long. Germline V gene sequence: CDR1 SGHTA, CDR2 FQGNSA. V lost 3 bases to trimming and J lost 6 bases; unmatched junction nucleotides: 1. The CDR3 region has the DNA TGTGCCAGCAGCTTCACTAGCGGGAGCAATGAGCAGTTCTTC. Translation gives CASSFTSGSNEQFF.

This chain joins TRBV7-2 and TRBJ2-3; D remains ambiguous. Trimming took off 1 base at V and 5 bases at J, with 4 bases between the two ends. The CDR3 is 12 residues long. CDR1 SGHTA and CDR2 FQGNSA come from the germline V gene. CDR3 DNA sequence: TGTGCCAGCAGCTTAGTGAGAGATACGCAGTATTTT. It translates to CASSLVRDTQYF.

The CDR3 nucleotides are TGTGCCAGCAGCTTAGCCCCGCAGGGGTTGGGGGAGACCCAGTACTTC. Translated, it gives CASSLAPQGLGETQYF. This chain links TRBV7-2 with TRBJ2-5; D is possibly TRBD1 (6 bases). Germline loops: CDR1 SGHTA, CDR2 FQGNSA. This CDR3 spans 16 amino acids. The V end was cut by 0 bases, the J end by 5 bases, with 16 bases between.

The chain has TRBV21-1 and TRBJ1-5; the table gives TRBD1 as D, unverified against the DNA. TRBV21-1 is an annotated pseudogene. The length of the CDR3 is 15 residues. The CDR3 is CASRTRGNSNQPQHF. In DNA form, the CDR3 reads TGTGCCAGCAGAACCAGGGGGAACAGCAATCAGCCCCAGCATTTT.

This clone occurred a few times. V gene TRBV9 combines with J gene TRBJ2-3; D is ambiguous. The CDR3 is 12 amino acids. In germline, CDR1 is SGDLS, CDR2 YYNGEE. Trimming took off 3 bases at V and 2 bases at J, with 4 bases between the two ends. The CDR3 region has the DNA TGTGCCAGCAGCGCAGTCACAGATACGCAGTATTTT. Its translation is CASSAVTDTQYF.

Comments on this clone: Its ends do not fully match the called genes, so a read error is possible. The chain uses TRBV15 and TRBJ1-1; D possibly corresponds to TRBD1 (5 bases). This CDR3 is built from 12 residues. Germline-derived CDR1 and CDR2 are LNHNV and YYDKDF (reference sequence). The CDR3: CATSSWGTEAFF. The CDR3 DNA reads as TGTGCCACCAGCAGTTGGGGCACTGAAGCTTTCTTC. The full variable domain, completed using reference TRBV15 and TRBJ1-1, is DAMVIQNPRYQVTQFGKPVTLSCSQTLNHNVMYWYQQKSSQAPKLLFHYYDKDFNNEADTPDNFQSRRPNTSFCFLDIRSPGLGDTAMYLCATSSWGTEAFFGQGTRLTVV.

This clone was detected only a few times. The V call is TRBV28, the J call TRBJ2-7; 9 positions agree with TRBD2. Germline loops: CDR1 MDHEN, CDR2 SYDVKM. Losses at the gene ends were 5 bases for V and 3 bases for J; bases not matched to a gene: 17. The CDR3 is made up of 18 amino acids. CDR3 in amino acids: CASSGYSGSLAGIYEQYF. CDR3 bases: TGTGCCAGCAGTGGGTATAGCGGGAGTCTAGCAGGGATCTACGAGCAGTACTTC.

This chain links TRBV6-5 with TRBJ1-2; D might be TRBD1 (5 bases). Germline-derived CDR1 and CDR2 are MNHEY and SVGAGI. The CDR3 loop spans 13 amino acids. Trimming shortened V by 8 bases and J by 2 bases, and 12 bases separated the two germline ends. The CDR3 here is CASRRDLNYGYTF. DNA for the CDR3: TGTGCCAGCCGGCGGGACTTAAACTATGGCTACACCTTC.

This clone showed up just a few times. The CDR3 DNA reads TGTGCCAGCAGCTTAAACCCACCCAGCGGGCTCACAGATACGCAGTATTTT. As protein: CASSLNPPSGLTDTQYF. The chain carries TRBV7-6 and TRBJ2-3, with a tentative D call TRBD2 (6 bases). V lost 2 bases to trimming and J lost 2 bases, with 17 bases between them. There are 17 residues in the CDR3. Per germline, CDR1 SGHVS and CDR2 FNYEAQ.

The gene calls are TRBV5-6 and TRBJ2-2, with 7 bases matching TRBD2. Germline V lookup: CDR1 SGHDT, CDR2 YYEEEE. Trimming removed 0 bases from V and 6 bases from J; junction bases left unmatched: 8. The CDR3 sequence is 16 residues long. CDR3 in amino acids: CASSLVSGKAAGELFF. In nucleotides, the CDR3 is TGTGCCAGCAGCTTGGTCAGCGGGAAGGCGGCCGGGGAGCTGTTTTTT.

Turning to this clone: The sample carries other DNA sequences with the same CDR3. V is TRBV23-1 and J is TRBJ1-2, with TRBD1 matching 10 bases. TRBV23-1 carries the ORF label, with uncertain function. This CDR3 spans 18 amino acids. Losses at the gene ends were 6 bases for V and 12 bases for J; bases not matched to a gene: 25. This chain's CDR3 is CASRRETDRGPHDRFNTF. CDR3 nucleotide sequence: TGCGCCAGCAGACGTGAGACTGACAGGGGGCCGCACGATAGATTCAACACCTTC.

The chain has TRBV28 and TRBJ1-2; 8 bases match TRBD1. The CDR3 covers 15 residues. Germline CDR1 reads MDHEN; CDR2 reads SYDVKM. After removal of 8 bases from V and 4 bases from J, the junction contained 12 bases not matched to a gene. In DNA form, the CDR3 reads TGTGCCAGCGGGCCAATTGACAGGGGCCGCTATGGCTACACCTTC. It yields the protein CASGPIDRGRYGYTF.

This clone was counted between two and nine times. The chain carries TRBV18 and TRBJ1-1; 11 bases are shared with TRBD1. V gave up 8 bases and J gave up 4 bases; unmatched junction bases: 9. CDR1 and CDR2 from the germline V gene are KGHSH and LQKENI. The CDR3 has 15 residues. In DNA form, the CDR3 reads TGTGCCAGCACCTTCGCGGGACAGGGGGGCACTGAAGCTTTCTTT. It is translated as CASTFAGQGGTEAFF.

This clone was counted between two and nine times. The chain couples TRBV2 to TRBJ2-3; 10 nucleotides line up with TRBD2. V gave up 7 bases and J gave up 6 bases; unmatched junction bases: 10. CDR3 size: 15 residues. Germline-derived CDR1 and CDR2 are SNHLY and FYNNEI. The CDR3 nucleotides read TGTGCCAGCACCAAGACTAGCGGGTCCGGGGATACGCAGTATTTT. Its translation: CASTKTSGSGDTQYF.

CDR3: CASNKMGRSIYGYTF. The CDR3, as DNA: TGTGCCAGCAACAAAATGGGCAGATCTATCTATGGCTACACCTTC. The gene calls are TRBV5-8 and TRBJ1-2; D unclear. Germline-derived CDR1 and CDR2 are SGHTS and YDEGEE. The CDR3 sequence is 15 residues long. Trimming removed 6 bases from V and 4 bases from J, with 19 bases in between.

The chain has TRBV5-4 and TRBJ1-6; possible D gene TRBD1, 6 bases. The CDR3 contains 16 residues. V lost 4 bases, J lost 5 bases, and 16 bases lay in between. The germline V gene encodes CDR1 SGHNT and CDR2 YYREEE (reference sequence). The DNA of the CDR3 is TGTGCCAGCAGCAGCCCACCGGGACACGATAATTCACCCCTCCACTTT. This codes for CASSSPPGHDNSPLHF.

This rearrangement joins TRBV29-1 to TRBJ1-2, with 10 positions matching TRBD1. Germline V gives CDR1 SQVTM, CDR2 ANQGSEA. The length of the CDR3 is 13 residues. Trimming took 3 bases from V and 4 from J; bases not matched to a gene: 2. CDR3 coding DNA: TGCAGCGTTGAGGGACAGGGGCCCTATGGCTACACCTTC. Its translation is CSVEGQGPYGYTF. The whole variable domain, remainder taken from reference TRBV29-1 and TRBJ1-2, is SAVISQKPSRDICQRGTSLTIQCQVDSQVTMMFWYRQQPGQSLTLIATANQGSEATYESGFVIDKFPISRPNLTFSTLTVSNMSPEDSSIYLCSVEGQGPYGYTFGSGTRLTVV.

J is TRBJ2-6 and V is TRBV28, with D uncertain. Germline V gene data show CDR1 as MDHEN and CDR2 as SYDVKM. With 1 base removed from V and 1 base from J, the gap between germline ends came to 5 bases. CDR3 length equals 15 residues. The CDR3 reads CASSLSLSGANVLTF. The CDR3 nucleotides read TGTGCCAGCAGTTTATCTTTATCTGGGGCCAACGTCCTGACTTTC.

In this sample, this clone turned up a few times. CDR3 residues: CASSAPRGGGKNIQYF. The CDR3 bases are TGTGCCAGCAGCGCCCCGAGGGGGGGAGGCAAAAACATTCAGTACTTC. The gene calls are TRBV28 and TRBJ2-4; D may be TRBD2 (7 bases). Trimming pared 6 bases from V and 3 bases from J, leaving 18 bases between. Germline V gives CDR1 MDHEN, CDR2 SYDVKM. The CDR3 loop spans 16 amino acids.

The rearrangement uses TRBV5-1 and TRBJ2-3; tentative D call: TRBD2 (6 bases). Trimming removed 2 bases at V and 0 bases at J, with 16 bases between. Looked up from germline, CDR1 is SGHRS and CDR2 is YFSETQ. The CDR3 extends over 17 amino acids. The CDR3 DNA follows: TGCGCCAGCAGCTTCCAGCTAAGTCTAGCGAGCACAGATACGCAGTATTTT. It yields the protein CASSFQLSLASTDTQYF.

This chain joins TRBV9 and TRBJ2-7; D perhaps matches TRBD1 (6 bases). CDR1 and CDR2 from the germline V gene are SGDLS and YYNGEE. This CDR3 has 15 residues. V shed 4 bases and J shed 2 bases, with 16 bases lying between them. CDR3 bases: TGTGCCAGCAGCCCCACAGGGAGTGCTGCCTACGAGCAGTACTTC. Translation: CASSPTGSAAYEQYF.

The gene calls are TRBV5-6 and TRBJ2-1; D is perhaps TRBD2 (6 bases). Germline V lookup: CDR1 SGHDT, CDR2 YYEEEE. Trimming removed 1 base from V and 7 bases from J, with 18 bases in between. The CDR3 has 16 amino acids. The CDR3 protein is CASSLRSVRGGNEQFF. CDR3 sequence (DNA): TGTGCCAGCAGCTTGAGGAGCGTGAGAGGAGGGAATGAGCAGTTCTTC.

This clone has more than one count but fewer than ten. The gene calls are TRBV10-2 and TRBJ1-5; 7 bases are a match to TRBD1. The CDR3 totals 14 residues. Germline V gene sequence: CDR1 WSHSY, CDR2 SAAADI. J was trimmed by 5 bases and V by 6 bases; bases with no gene match: 7. CDR3 in DNA: TGCGCCAGCAGCCCGACAGGGCCGGATCAGCCCCAGCATTTT. This gives the protein CASSPTGPDQPQHF.